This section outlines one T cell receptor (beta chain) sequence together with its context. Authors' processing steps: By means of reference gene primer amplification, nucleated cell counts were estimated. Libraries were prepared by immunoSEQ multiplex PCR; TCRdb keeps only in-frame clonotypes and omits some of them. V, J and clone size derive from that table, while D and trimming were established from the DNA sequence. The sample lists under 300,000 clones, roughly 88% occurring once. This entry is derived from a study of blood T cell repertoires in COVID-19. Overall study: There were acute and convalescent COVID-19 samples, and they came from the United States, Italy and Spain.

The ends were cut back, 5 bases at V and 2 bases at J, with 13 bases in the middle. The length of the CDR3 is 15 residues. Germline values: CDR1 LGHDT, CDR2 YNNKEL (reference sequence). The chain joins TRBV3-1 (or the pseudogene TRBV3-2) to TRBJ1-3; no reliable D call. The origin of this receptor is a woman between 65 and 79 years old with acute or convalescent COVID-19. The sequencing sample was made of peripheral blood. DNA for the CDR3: TGTGCCAGCAGCGAAGTAGCGAGCCCTGGAAACACCATATATTTT. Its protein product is CASSEVASPGNTIYF.